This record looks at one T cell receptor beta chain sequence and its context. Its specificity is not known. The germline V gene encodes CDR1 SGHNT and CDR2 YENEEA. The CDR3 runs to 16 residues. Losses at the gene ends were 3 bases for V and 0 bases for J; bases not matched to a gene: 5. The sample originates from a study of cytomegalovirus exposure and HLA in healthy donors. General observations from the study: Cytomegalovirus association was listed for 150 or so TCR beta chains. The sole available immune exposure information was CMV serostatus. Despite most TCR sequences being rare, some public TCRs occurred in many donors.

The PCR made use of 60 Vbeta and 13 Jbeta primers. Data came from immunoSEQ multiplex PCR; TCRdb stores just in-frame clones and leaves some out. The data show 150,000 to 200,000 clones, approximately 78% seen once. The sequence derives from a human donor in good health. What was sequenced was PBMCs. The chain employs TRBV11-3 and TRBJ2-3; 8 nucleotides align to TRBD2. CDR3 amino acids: CASSFSGLGSTDTQYF. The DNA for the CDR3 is TGTGCCAGCAGCTTTTCGGGACTAGGGAGCACAGATACGCAGTATTTT.